The present entry profiles one T cell receptor beta chain with its context. This sample is drawn from a study of neoadjuvant anti-PD-1 for oral cavity cancer. Study information: Nivolumab at 3 mg/kg was mostly given biweekly, three to four doses, pre-surgery. Around day 43, patients without progression received a fourth nivolumab dose before surgery.

Six replicates per PBMC sample, mostly from roughly 490 ng of genomic DNA. Using immunoSEQ multiplex PCR, the repertoire was profiled, and TCRdb retains in-frame clones only, with some absent. This repertoire shows over 15,000 clones, about 69% found once; its top ten account for approximately 2.6%. The patients had HPV-negative, locally advanced oral cavity squamous cell carcinoma. Trimming removed 4 bases at V and 3 bases at J, with 10 bases between. Germline values: CDR1 MNHEY, CDR2 SMNVEV (reference sequence). The CDR3 contains 14 residues. V and J are TRBV27 and TRBJ2-1; D call uncertain. The sequence came from a person between 40 and 85 years old with oral cavity squamous cell carcinoma. Sequencing was performed on PBMCs, taken before nivolumab (anti-PD-1) treatment. CDR3 coding DNA: TGTGCCAGCAGTTCCCCGACGGGCTACAATGAGCAGTTCTTC. It codes for CASSSPTGYNEQFF.